The 7 T cell receptor beta chains below were found in one sample sequenced in a study of blood T cell repertoires in COVID-19. Sequencing used immunoSEQ multiplex PCR; TCRdb keeps in-frame clones, though not all of them. The sample consists of roughly 80,000 clones, roughly 90% of them appearing once. The sequencing input was peripheral blood. These receptors all stem from a woman older than 75 with acute or convalescent COVID-19.

V and J are TRBV4-2 and TRBJ2-2, with unresolved D. The CDR3 totals 15 residues. Germline-derived CDR1 and CDR2 are LGHNA and YNFKEQ. Trimming cost V 0 bases and J 3 bases, with 8 bases left between them. CDR3 loop: CASSQDGPDTGELFF. DNA for the CDR3: TGTGCCAGCAGCCAAGATGGCCCCGACACCGGGGAGCTGTTTTTT.

The chain combines TRBV15 with TRBJ2-1; TRBD2 aligns across 12 bases. The germline gives CDR1 LNHNV, CDR2 YYDKDF (reference sequence). The CDR3 is made up of 18 amino acids. J gave up 3 bases and V 3 bases, and 9 bases lay outside the gene matches. The CDR3 region is CATSSGTGTSGLYNEQFF. The CDR3 coding sequence is TGTGCCACCAGCAGCGGAACCGGGACTAGCGGGCTCTACAATGAGCAGTTCTTC.

V gene TRBV29-1 combines with J gene TRBJ2-1; 11 bases are shared with TRBD1. CDR3 length: 14 residues. Unmatched junction bases numbered 8, after V lost 7 bases and J lost 6 bases. Germline CDR1 SQVTM, CDR2 ANQGSEA. CDR3: CSANHGTGGNEQFF. CDR3 coding DNA: TGCAGCGCAAATCATGGGACAGGGGGCAATGAGCAGTTCTTC.

The chain links TRBV29-1 to TRBJ1-1; the D is unclear. The V end lost 7 bases, the J end lost 2 bases, and 14 bases lay between the germline ends. This CDR3 has 13 residues. From germline, CDR1 is SQVTM and CDR2 ANQGSEA. The CDR3 DNA reads as TGCAGCGGGGCGAAACAAACTAACACTGAAGCTTTCTTT. This codes for CSGAKQTNTEAFF. The whole variable domain, remainder taken from reference TRBV29-1 and TRBJ1-1, is SAVISQKPSRDICQRGTSLTIQCQVDSQVTMMFWYRQQPGQSLTLIATANQGSEATYESGFVIDKFPISRPNLTFSTLTVSNMSPEDSSIYLCSGAKQTNTEAFFGQGTRLTVV.

The genes are TRBV6-1 and TRBJ1-1, with a weak D call TRBD1 (5 bases). The CDR3 totals 15 residues. Germline V gives CDR1 MNHNS, CDR2 SASEGT. V was clipped by 3 bases and J by 1 base, with 12 bases between them. The CDR3 DNA sequence: TGTGCCAGCAGTGATCATAACAGGAGGAACACTGAAGCTTTCTTT. It codes for CASSDHNRRNTEAFF.

This chain's CDR3 is CASSIGPSGGTDTQYF. The CDR3 DNA sequence: TGTGCCAGTAGTATAGGGCCTAGCGGGGGCACAGATACGCAGTATTTT. The chain links TRBV19 to TRBJ2-3, with 9 positions matching TRBD2. The CDR3 has 16 amino acids. V shed 1 base and J 1 base; nucleotides not matched to a gene: 3. The germline gives CDR1 LNHDA, CDR2 SQIVND (reference sequence).

The genes are TRBV11-2 and TRBJ2-5, with 9 bases aligning to TRBD2. This CDR3 has 15 residues. From germline, CDR1 is SGHAT and CDR2 FQNNGV. The V gene end was trimmed by 5 bases and the J gene end by 0 bases; junction bases not matched to a gene: 4. CDR3 nucleotides: TGTGCCAGCAGCATAAAGCGGGGGGACCAAGAGACCCAGTACTTC. Translated, it gives CASSIKRGDQETQYF.